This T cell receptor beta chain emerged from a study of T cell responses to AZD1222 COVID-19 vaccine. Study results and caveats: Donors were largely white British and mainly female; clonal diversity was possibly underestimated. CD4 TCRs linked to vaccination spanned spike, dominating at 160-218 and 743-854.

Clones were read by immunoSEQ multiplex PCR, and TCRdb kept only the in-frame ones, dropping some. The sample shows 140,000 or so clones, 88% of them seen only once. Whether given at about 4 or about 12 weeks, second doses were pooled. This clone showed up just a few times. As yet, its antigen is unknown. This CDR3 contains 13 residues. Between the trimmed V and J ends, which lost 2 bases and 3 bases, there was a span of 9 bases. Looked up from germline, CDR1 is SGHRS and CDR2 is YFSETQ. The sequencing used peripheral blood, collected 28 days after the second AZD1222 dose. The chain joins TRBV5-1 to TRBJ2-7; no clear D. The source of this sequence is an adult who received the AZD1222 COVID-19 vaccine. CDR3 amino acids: CASSLGSRYEQYF. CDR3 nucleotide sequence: TGCGCCAGCAGCTTAGGCAGCCGCTACGAGCAGTACTTC.